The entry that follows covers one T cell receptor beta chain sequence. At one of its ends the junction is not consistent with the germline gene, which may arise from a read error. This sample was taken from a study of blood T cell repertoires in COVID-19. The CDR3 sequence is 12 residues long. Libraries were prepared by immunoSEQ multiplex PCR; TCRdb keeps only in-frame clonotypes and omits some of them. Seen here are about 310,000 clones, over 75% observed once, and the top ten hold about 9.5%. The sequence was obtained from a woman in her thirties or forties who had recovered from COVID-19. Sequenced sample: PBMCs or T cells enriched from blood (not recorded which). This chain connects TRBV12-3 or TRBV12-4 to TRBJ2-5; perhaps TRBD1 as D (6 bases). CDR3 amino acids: CASRTSGTPAHF. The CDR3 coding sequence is TGTGCCAGCAGAACCTCCGGGACACCCGCCCACTTC.